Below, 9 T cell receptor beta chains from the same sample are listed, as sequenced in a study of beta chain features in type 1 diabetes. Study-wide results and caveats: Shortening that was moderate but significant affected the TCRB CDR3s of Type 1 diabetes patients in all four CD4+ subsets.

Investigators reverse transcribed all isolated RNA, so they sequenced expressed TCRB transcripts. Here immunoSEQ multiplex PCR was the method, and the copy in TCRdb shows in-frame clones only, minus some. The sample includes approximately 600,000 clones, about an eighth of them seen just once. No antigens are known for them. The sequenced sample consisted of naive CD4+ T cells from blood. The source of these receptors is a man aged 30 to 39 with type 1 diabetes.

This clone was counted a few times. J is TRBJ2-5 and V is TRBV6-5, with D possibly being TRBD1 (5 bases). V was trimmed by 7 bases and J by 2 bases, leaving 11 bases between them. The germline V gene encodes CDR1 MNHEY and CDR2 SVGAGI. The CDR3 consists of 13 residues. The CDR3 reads CASTQGTQETQYF. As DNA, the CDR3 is TGTGCCAGCACCCAGGGAACTCAAGAGACCCAGTACTTC.

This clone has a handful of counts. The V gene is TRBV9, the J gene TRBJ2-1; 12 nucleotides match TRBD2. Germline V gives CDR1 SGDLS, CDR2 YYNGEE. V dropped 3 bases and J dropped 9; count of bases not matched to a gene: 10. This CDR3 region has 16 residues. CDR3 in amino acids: CASSGPTSGGFGEQFF. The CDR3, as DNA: TGTGCCAGCAGCGGCCCGACTAGCGGGGGTTTCGGTGAGCAGTTCTTC.

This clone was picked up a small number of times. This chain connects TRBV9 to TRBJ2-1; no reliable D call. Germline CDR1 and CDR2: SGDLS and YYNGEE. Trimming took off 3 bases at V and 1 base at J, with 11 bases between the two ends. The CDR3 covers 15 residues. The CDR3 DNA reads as TGTGCCAGCAGCGGAGACCCCGCGTCCTACAATGAGCAGTTCTTC. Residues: CASSGDPASYNEQFF.

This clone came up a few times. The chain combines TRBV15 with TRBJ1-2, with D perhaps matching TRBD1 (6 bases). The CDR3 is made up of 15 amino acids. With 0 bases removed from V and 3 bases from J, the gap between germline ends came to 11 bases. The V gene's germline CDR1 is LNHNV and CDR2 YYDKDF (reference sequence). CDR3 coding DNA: TGTGCCACCAGCAGAGACCGGGACATCTACTATGGCTACACCTTC. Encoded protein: CATSRDRDIYYGYTF.

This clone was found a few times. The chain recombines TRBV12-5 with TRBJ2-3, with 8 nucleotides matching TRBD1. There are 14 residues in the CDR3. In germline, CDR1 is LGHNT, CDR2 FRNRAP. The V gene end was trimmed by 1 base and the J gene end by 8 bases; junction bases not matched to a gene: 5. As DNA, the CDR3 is TGTGCTAGTGGTTTGGGACAGGGGCAGGGTACGCAGTATTTT. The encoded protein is CASGLGQGQGTQYF.

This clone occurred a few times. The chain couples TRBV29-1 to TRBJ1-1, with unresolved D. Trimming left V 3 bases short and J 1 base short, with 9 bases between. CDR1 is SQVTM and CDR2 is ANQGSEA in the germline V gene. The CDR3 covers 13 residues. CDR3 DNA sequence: TGCAGCGTTGAGACGGACGGGAACACTGAAGCTTTCTTT. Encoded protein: CSVETDGNTEAFF.

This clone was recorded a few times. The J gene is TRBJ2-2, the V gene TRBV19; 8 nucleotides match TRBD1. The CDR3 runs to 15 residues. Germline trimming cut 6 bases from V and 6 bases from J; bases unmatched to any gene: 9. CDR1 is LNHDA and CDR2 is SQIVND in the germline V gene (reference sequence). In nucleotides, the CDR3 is TGTGCCAGTAGCCGAGGGGGACAGGCCCCCGGGGAGCTGTTTTTT. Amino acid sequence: CASSRGGQAPGELFF. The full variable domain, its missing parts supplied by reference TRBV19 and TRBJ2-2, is DGGITQSPKYLFRKEGQNVTLSCEQNLNHDAMYWYRQDPGQGLRLIYYSQIVNDFQKGDIAEGYSVSREKKESFPLTVTSAQKNPTAFYLCASSRGGQAPGELFFGEGSRLTVL.

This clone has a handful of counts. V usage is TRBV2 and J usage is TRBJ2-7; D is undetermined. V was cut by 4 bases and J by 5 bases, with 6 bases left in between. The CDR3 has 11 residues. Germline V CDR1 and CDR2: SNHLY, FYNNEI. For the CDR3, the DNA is TGTGCCAGCAGTGCGCTCCACGAGCAGTACTTC. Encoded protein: CASSALHEQYF. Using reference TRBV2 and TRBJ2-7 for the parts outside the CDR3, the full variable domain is EPEVTQTPSHQVTQMGQEVILRCVPISNHLYFYWYRQILGQKVEFLVSFYNNEISEKSEIFDDQFSVERPDGSNFTLKIRSTKLEDSAMYFCASSALHEQYFGPGTRLTVT.

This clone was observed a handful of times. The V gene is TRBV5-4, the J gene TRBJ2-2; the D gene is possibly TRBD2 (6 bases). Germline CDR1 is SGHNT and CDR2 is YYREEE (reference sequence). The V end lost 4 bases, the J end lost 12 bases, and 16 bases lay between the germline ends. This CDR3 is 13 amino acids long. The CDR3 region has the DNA TGTGCCAGCAGCCCCGGTAGGGACTTTCAGCTGTTTTTT. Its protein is CASSPGRDFQLFF.